Sequencing of this T cell receptor (beta chain) was carried out in a study of beta chain features in type 1 diabetes. Germline lookup yields CDR1 SQVTM and CDR2 ANQGSEA. The germline V and J ends were trimmed by 8 bases and 7 bases, with 14 bases remaining between them. This CDR3 spans 12 amino acids. Reverse transcription of all isolated RNA meant that expressed TCRB transcripts were sequenced. Data came from immunoSEQ multiplex PCR; TCRdb stores just in-frame clones and leaves some out. The data contain about 160,000 clones, around 63% of them singletons. Findings and caveats of the study: A moderate, significant TCRB CDR3 shortening appeared in type 1 diabetes across four CD4+ subsets.

This clone was detected only once. Its antigen is as yet unknown. V and J are TRBV29-1 and TRBJ1-4, with D perhaps TRBD1 (5 bases). Material: naive CD4+ T cells from blood. This TCR was recovered from a man aged 25-45 years with type 1 diabetes. DNA of the CDR3: TGCAGCTTTTTGGGGGGACGTGAAAAACTGTTTTTT. This codes for CSFLGGREKLFF.